This T cell receptor (beta chain) originates from a study of tumor-infiltrating lymphocytes in primary liver carcinoma. Study-wide findings and caveats: Tumor top-250-clone fraction significantly exceeded that of blood (p = 0.039).

Note on this clonotype: Antigen: not known.

The CDR3 totals 15 residues. With 3 bases removed from V and 11 bases from J, the gap between germline ends came to 20 bases. Germline-derived CDR1 and CDR2 are MDHEN and SYDVKM. Researchers drew blood RNA from unsorted whole blood and extracted germline DNA as well. Among the patients, all had chronic HBV infection and none had been treated. Production of TCR beta cDNA used around 0.45 ug total RNA together with a constant-region primer. Each TCR beta library was derived from three nested multiplex PCR rounds that employed slightly modified ARM-PCR. A C-beta reverse primer and TRBV1-TRBV30 forward primers served in each of the first two PCR rounds, at 9 to 10 cycles apiece. One entry per CDR3 protein results from TCRdb running MiXCR on the multiplex PCR reads. Found here are about 310,000 distinct CDR3 sequences, 55% to 65% of them singletons; the top ten hold 9% to 10%.

The chain is built from TRBV28 and TRBJ2-4; a possible D gene is TRBD1 (6 bases). The sequence derives from a man in his forties with primary liver carcinoma and hepatitis B virus infection. Sequences were obtained from peripheral blood. The CDR3 loop reads CASSFETNRAYVQYF. In DNA, the CDR3 is TGTGCCAGCAGTTTTGAGACGAACAGGGCCTATGTTCAGTACTTC.